What follows is one T cell receptor (beta chain) and its context. Its cognate antigen is unknown. Women made up about 57% of the healthy controls, who were blood donors with a median age of around 56 years (range roughly 20-75). Positively selected by magnetic beads, CD4+ and CD8+ cells were purity-checked by flow cytometry. Method: immunoSEQ multiplex PCR; TCRdb's copy keeps in-frame clones and lacks some. The sample carries some 38,000 clones, under 85% recorded once. Germline V CDR1 and CDR2: SGHNT, YYREEE (reference sequence). The V and J ends lost 3 bases and 4 bases, in that order; junction bases with no gene match: 10. This CDR3 comprises 16 residues. The data stem from a study of somatic mutations in cytotoxic T cells in rheumatoid arthritis. Overall study results and limits: Significant differences in CD8+ T-cell clonality were not found between rheumatoid arthritis patients and healthy controls (age-matched). Clonality of CD8+ cells rose with age in rheumatoid arthritis patients but not healthy controls.

This chain links TRBV5-4 with TRBJ2-1, with TRBD2 matching over 7 bases. The receptor comes from a man in his forties in good health. Material for sequencing was CD8+ T cells sorted from blood. The CDR3, as DNA: TGTGCCAGCAGCTCGGCTAGCGGAGAGGCTTACAATGAGCAGTTCTTC. As protein: CASSSASGEAYNEQFF.